This T cell receptor (beta chain) was recovered during a study of response to subunit inactivated influenza vaccine. This clonotype was found a few times. Germline CDR1 and CDR2: SGHDT and YYEEEE. This CDR3 has 14 amino acids. V was cut by 0 bases and J by 4 bases, with 11 bases left in between. Each CDR3 protein gets one entry after TCRdb re-called the RT-PCR reads with MiXCR. Among about 800,000 distinct CDR3 sequences listed, 21% were seen once. This chain uses TRBV5-6 with TRBJ2-7; maybe TRBD1 (5 bases). This sequence originates from a man in his fifties or sixties who received an inactivated influenza vaccine. Sequencing was performed on PBMCs from blood, taken about 5 days after vaccination. The CDR3 loop reads CASSLDQGGYEQYF. Here the CDR3 DNA reads TGTGCCAGCAGCTTGGATCAGGGTGGTTACGAGCAGTACTTC.